This T cell receptor (beta chain) was sequenced for a study of breast tumors, draining lymph nodes, adjacent tissues. Study-wide results and caveats: Data fit most tumor T cells coming from lymph node, expanding in tumor. Tumor repertoires ranked between lymph nodes and nontumor tissue in diversity, with V and J gene preferences.

Samples came from axillary lymph nodes draining the breast cancer. This clonotype was seen only a few times. Its specificity is unknown. A much more abundant neighbour one base away suggests this may be a read error. TCRdb re-analysed the multiplex PCR reads in MiXCR, keeping a single row per CDR3 protein. Of fewer than 250,000 distinct CDR3 sequences in the sample, roughly 30% were seen once. CDR3 length equals 16 residues. Germline CDR1 MNHNY, CDR2 SVGAGI (reference sequence). This TCR was recovered from a female donor with breast cancer. Some clones in this sample may be carry-over from other donors' samples. What was sequenced was axillary lymph node tissue. The V and J genes are TRBV6-6 and TRBJ2-6; a weak D match, TRBD1 (7 bases). CDR3 coding DNA: TGTGCCAGCACAGGGGGGAGACTCTCTGGGACCAACGTCCTGACTTTC. This codes for CASTGGRLSGTNVLTF.